A selection of T cell receptor beta chains follows, all from one sample in a study of graft-versus-host responses after intestinal transplantation. No antigen has been assigned to these receptors. Here immunoSEQ multiplex PCR was the method, and the copy in TCRdb shows in-frame clones only, minus some. The data show more than 60,000 clones, 80% to 95% seen once. The sequenced sample was unstimulated CD8+ T cells sorted from spleen or lymph node cells, obtained before intestinal transplant. These receptors originate from a human donor who received an intestinal transplant. CDR3s leave out the opening cysteine and the closing phenylalanine or tryptophan.

9 TRBV11-2 ASSSPYEQY
12 TRBV9 ASTPGTGSYEQY
13 TRBV7-9 ASSHNGTGNEKLF
16 TRBV7-9 ASSGVGQGAGGTYEQY
16 TRBV9 ASSVPLDRPSGANVLT
13 TRBV12-5 ASGSGQGINYGYT
14 TRBV7-9 ASSWTPAGLQETQY
12 TRBV5-6 ASSPRTGTYEQY
14 TRBV4-1 ASSQEGGVSNQPQH
14 TRBV9 ASSVVQRGDTDTQY
15 TRBV4-1 ASSHSLSASELSEQF
12 TRBV4-2 ASSQAGRSEKLF
14 TRBV11-2 ASSLVGGVGGGMWY
10 TRBV9 ASSGHVYGYT
12 TRBV29-1 SVEGGGDSYGYT
9 TRBV6-4 ASSDGGGYT
11 TRBV5-8 ASSRDRDYGYT
11 TRBV19 ASSPASVNEQF
13 TRBV29-1 SVTMAGQGDYEQY
13 TRBV19 ASSIVGQGRQPQH